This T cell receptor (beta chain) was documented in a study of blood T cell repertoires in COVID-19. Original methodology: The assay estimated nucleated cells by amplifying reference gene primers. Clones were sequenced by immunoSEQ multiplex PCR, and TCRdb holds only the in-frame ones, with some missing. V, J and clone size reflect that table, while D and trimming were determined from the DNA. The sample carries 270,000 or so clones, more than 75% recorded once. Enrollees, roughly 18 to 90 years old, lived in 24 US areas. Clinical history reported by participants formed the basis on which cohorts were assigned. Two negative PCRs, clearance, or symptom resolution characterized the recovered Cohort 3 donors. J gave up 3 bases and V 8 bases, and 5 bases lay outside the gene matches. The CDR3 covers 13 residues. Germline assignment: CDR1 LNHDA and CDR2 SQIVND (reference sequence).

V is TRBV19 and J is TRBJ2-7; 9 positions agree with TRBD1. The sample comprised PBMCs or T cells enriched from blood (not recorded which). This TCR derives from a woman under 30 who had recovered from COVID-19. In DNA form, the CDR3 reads TGTGCCAGTGGACCGGGACAGGGCTACGAGCAGTACTTC. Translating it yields CASGPGQGYEQYF.